The 12 T cell receptor beta chains reported below all come from one sample, sequenced in a study of T cell clonality in common variable immunodeficiency. Method: immunoSEQ multiplex PCR; TCRdb's copy keeps in-frame clones and lacks some. This sample has roughly 50,000 clones, each found more than once. The sequenced sample was peripheral blood mononuclear cells. These receptors were obtained from a person between 18 and 75 years old in good health.

This clone showed up many times. The CDR3 DNA, read in part, is TGTGCCTGGAGTGTACTAGGCCAGAATGAAAAA. Its translation is CAWSVLGQNEK. The whole CDR3 protein reads CAWSVLGQNEKLFF. This sequence joins TRBV30 and TRBJ1-4; no clear D. Coverage ceases 3 residues before the CDR3 finishes, and the germline J gene fills in the end. V lost 0 bases to trimming and J lost 5 bases, with 10 bases between them. The CDR3 sequence is 14 residues long. Germline-derived CDR1 and CDR2 are GTSNPN and SVGIG (reference sequence).

In its sample, this clone was seen many times. The CDR3 end lies 3 residues beyond the end of the read and is filled in from the germline J gene. The chain uses TRBV18 and TRBJ1-4, with D perhaps matching TRBD1 (6 bases). Germline CDR1 KGHSH, CDR2 LQKENI. This CDR3 is 14 amino acids long. Trimming took off 3 bases at V and 4 bases at J, with 9 bases between the two ends. The sequenced CDR3 bases are TGTGCCAGCTCACCGGACAGTTTTAATGAAAAA. It is translated as CASSPDSFNEK. The entire CDR3 protein reads CASSPDSFNEKLFF.

Many counts were recorded for this clone. The CDR3 is cut off 3 residues early in the read; its end comes from the germline J gene. The J gene is TRBJ2-3, the V gene TRBV10-3; the match to TRBD2 covers 7 bases. Germline assignment: CDR1 ENHRY and CDR2 SYGVKD. The CDR3 is 16 residues long. The V gene end was trimmed by 8 bases and the J gene end by 4 bases; junction bases not matched to a gene: 15. The sequenced CDR3 bases are TGTGCCATCGCTTCTACTGGCGGGAGTTTCGCAGATACG. Its protein product is CAIASTGGSFADT. The CDR3 as a whole reads CAIASTGGSFADTQYF.

This clone was counted at least ten times. Coverage ceases 3 residues before the CDR3 finishes, and the germline J gene fills in the end. The rearrangement uses TRBV7-3 and TRBJ2-3; weak D call: TRBD1 (5 bases). CDR3 length equals 15 residues. Germline values: CDR1 SGHTA, CDR2 FQGTGA. V gave up 1 base and J gave up 3 bases, with 11 bases separating them. Here the CDR3 reads CASSLNGQGTDTQYF. Partial CDR3 DNA: TGTGCCAGCAGCTTAAACGGGCAGGGAACAGATACG.

This clone was picked up many times. The CDR3 end falls 3 residues outside the read, so it is completed with the germline J gene. This rearrangement joins TRBV29-1 to TRBJ2-3; 8 bases fit TRBD1. CDR3 length: 14 residues. Trimming at V came to 3 bases and at J to 8 bases, leaving 10 bases not matched to a gene. The V gene's germline CDR1 is SQVTM and CDR2 ANQGSEA. CDR3 DNA, as far as it was read: TGCAGCGTTGATGTAGGGACAGGTGGAGGTACG. As protein: CSVDVGTGGGT. The complete CDR3 reads CSVDVGTGGGTQYF.

The table lists this clone with many counts. The CDR3 extends 3 residues past the end of the read, so its final part is completed from the germline J gene. V and J are TRBV7-9 and TRBJ1-6; 8 bases fit TRBD1. Germline V gene sequence: CDR1 SEHNR, CDR2 FQNEAQ (reference sequence). After removal of 1 base from V and 11 bases from J, the junction contained 4 bases not matched to a gene. There are 14 residues in the CDR3. Partial CDR3 DNA: TGTGCCAGCAGCTTAGGACAGGGGATTCCACCC. Translated, it gives CASSLGQGIPP. The entire CDR3 sequence reads CASSLGQGIPPLHF.

About this clone: The read gets to within 3 residues of the CDR3 end, and the germline J gene fills in the rest. J is TRBJ1-5 and V is TRBV6-2 or TRBV6-3, with TRBD1 matching 8 bases. The CDR3 contains 14 residues. The germline V gene encodes CDR1 MNHEY and CDR2 SVGEGT. Trimming took 6 bases from V and 5 from J; bases not matched to a gene: 6. The CDR3: CASRQTGVDQPQHF. The CDR3 DNA, read in part, is TGTGCCAGCAGGCAGACAGGGGTGGATCAGCCC.

This clone was counted at least ten times. The sequenced fragment ends 3 residues before the CDR3 boundary, so the rest is inferred from the germline J gene. V is TRBV7-9 and J is TRBJ2-5; tentatively, D is TRBD2 (6 bases). CDR3 length: 15 amino acids. Germline V gives CDR1 SEHNR, CDR2 FQNEAQ (reference sequence). The germline V and J ends were trimmed by 1 base and 5 bases, with 14 bases remaining between them. CDR3 DNA, as far as it was read: TGTGCCAGCAGCTTAGTTGGAGGGGCGGGGGAGACC. Its protein is CASSLVGGAGET. The full-length CDR3 reads as CASSLVGGAGETQYF.

This clone was recorded at least ten times. The DNA read from the CDR3 is TGTGCCTGGGGCCCTCGAGGGGGAGGCTACAATGAG. Its translation: CAWGPRGGGYNE. The full CDR3 protein is CAWGPRGGGYNEQFF. The chain carries TRBV30 and TRBJ2-1; D may correspond to TRBD1 or TRBD2 (6 bases each). The DNA ends 3 residues before the CDR3 does, and the rest of the CDR3 is filled in from the germline J gene. CDR3 size: 15 residues. V lost 5 bases and J lost 3, with 17 bases in between. CDR1 is GTSNPN, CDR2 SVGIG, per germline (reference sequence).

As to this clone: The sequenced fragment ends 3 residues before the CDR3 boundary, so the rest is inferred from the germline J gene. The rearrangement joins TRBV7-2 to TRBJ1-2; a weak D match, TRBD1 (5 bases). In germline, CDR1 is SGHTA, CDR2 FQGNSA. The CDR3 sequence is 14 residues long. Incomplete CDR3 DNA: TGTGCCAGCAGCCCCAAGGGGCTAGGAGATACC. Translation: CASSPKGLGDT. Given in full, the CDR3 is CASSPKGLGDTYTF.

In this sample, this clone turned up a few times. The part of the CDR3 DNA that was read is TGCGCCAGCGGGGGGGACAACTCCTACGAG. Its translation is CASGGDNSYE. The whole CDR3 sequence is CASGGDNSYEQYF. The chain has TRBV5-1 and TRBJ2-7; D is possibly TRBD2 (7 bases). The read comes to an end 3 residues before the CDR3 does, leaving the germline J gene to fill in the end. The CDR3 totals 13 residues. Per germline, CDR1 SGHRS and CDR2 YFSETQ. Trimming took 7 bases from V and 0 from J, leaving 11 bases between them.

This clone was seen repeatedly, ten times or more. Read data end 3 residues before the CDR3 end; the end is taken from the germline J gene. This chain connects TRBV6-4 to TRBJ2-1; 8 bases map to TRBD1. CDR1 is MRHNA and CDR2 is SNTAGT in the germline V gene. The CDR3 covers 15 residues. After removal of 5 bases from V and 2 bases from J, the junction contained 5 bases not matched to a gene. The CDR3 loop reads CASSSDRAPYNEQFF. Partial CDR3 DNA: TGTGCCAGCAGTTCGGACAGGGCCCCCTACAATGAG.